This passage covers 26 T cell receptor beta chains from one sample sequenced in a study of T cell responses to AZD1222 COVID-19 vaccine. Repertoires were generated with immunoSEQ multiplex PCR, while TCRdb's copy carries only in-frame clones and drops some. The sample has approximately 150,000 clones, 93% seen once; the top ten hold about 5%. Source: peripheral blood, taken on day 0 of AZD1222 vaccination. Receptors were obtained from an adult in good health.

This clone came up once. The chain links TRBV2 to TRBJ2-5; D may be TRBD2 (6 bases). Germline V gene lookup returns CDR1 SNHLY and CDR2 FYNNEI. Trimming shortened V by 7 bases and J by 5 bases, and 11 bases separated the two germline ends. This CDR3 spans 12 amino acids. CDR3 DNA sequence: TGTGCCAGCATACGGGGAGGTGAGACCCAGTACTTC. This codes for CASIRGGETQYF.

The J gene is TRBJ2-4, the V gene TRBV5-1, with D possibly TRBD1 on 6 matching bases. The CDR3 covers 18 residues. In germline, CDR1 is SGHRS, CDR2 YFSETQ. The V end lost 4 bases, the J end lost 1 base, and 21 bases lay between the germline ends. CDR3 residues: CASSQLSYRERAKNIQYF. The CDR3 bases are TGCGCCAGCAGCCAGCTATCCTACAGGGAGAGGGCCAAAAACATTCAGTACTTC.

As DNA, the CDR3 is TGTGCCAGCAGCTCCGGGTATCAGGGAGGCACTGAAGCTTTCTTT. As protein: CASSSGYQGGTEAFF. The genes are TRBV7-9 and TRBJ1-1, with D perhaps TRBD1 (5 bases). V lost 4 bases and J 4 bases, leaving 16 bases between the germline ends. Germline V gene data show CDR1 as SEHNR and CDR2 as FQNEAQ (reference sequence). This CDR3 comprises 15 residues.

The J gene is TRBJ1-4, the V gene TRBV5-4, with TRBD1 matching 7 bases. The CDR3 is made up of 16 amino acids. Germline V CDR1 and CDR2: SGHNT, YYREEE (reference sequence). The junction had 10 bases not matched to a gene; V was cut back by 4 bases and J by 4 bases. CDR3: CASSPQGTAVNEKLFF. The CDR3 bases are TGTGCCAGCAGCCCACAAGGGACAGCCGTTAATGAAAAACTGTTTTTT.

The genes are TRBV2 and TRBJ1-1; unclear D gene. CDR1 and CDR2 from the germline V gene are SNHLY and FYNNEI. Trimming shortened V by 1 base and J by 8 bases, and 5 bases separated the two germline ends. The length of the CDR3 is 11 residues. As DNA, the CDR3 is TGTGCCAGCAGTGAAGTCGGAGAAGCTTTCTTT. This gives the protein CASSEVGEAFF.

This rearrangement joins TRBV16 to TRBJ2-3; D is ambiguous. Germline V lookup: CDR1 KGHSY, CDR2 FQNENV. Trimming left V 2 bases short and J 7 bases short, with 7 bases between. This CDR3 has 12 amino acids. The CDR3 reads CASSQVPNTQYF. In nucleotides, the CDR3 is TGTGCCAGCAGCCAAGTTCCAAATACGCAGTATTTT.

This clone occurred a few times. Other DNA sequences within the sample encode an identical CDR3. V is TRBV7-9 and J is TRBJ2-1; no clear D. Germline CDR1 and CDR2: SEHNR and FQNEAQ (reference sequence). The CDR3 length is 13 residues. V lost 3 bases and J 1 base, leaving 4 bases between the germline ends. This CDR3 reads CASSLSSYNEQFF. In DNA, the CDR3 is TGTGCCAGCAGCTTGAGTTCCTACAATGAGCAGTTCTTC.

The sample holds one count of this clone. Other DNA sequences from this sample encode an identical CDR3 as well. The V call is TRBV9, the J call TRBJ2-2, with D uncertain. Trimming took 0 bases from V and 4 from J, leaving 4 bases between them. Germline V lookup: CDR1 SGDLS, CDR2 YYNGEE. The CDR3 loop spans 13 amino acids. The chain's CDR3 is CASSVDLTGELFF. CDR3 sequence (DNA): TGTGCCAGCAGCGTAGATCTCACCGGGGAGCTGTTTTTT.

This clone was detected only once. This chain links TRBV2 with TRBJ2-4; D uncertain. V lost 5 bases and J lost 0, with 11 bases in between. Germline values: CDR1 SNHLY, CDR2 FYNNEI. This CDR3 has 15 amino acids. The CDR3 here is CASSSDIIAKNIQYF. CDR3 bases: TGTGCCAGCAGTTCCGACATAATAGCCAAAAACATTCAGTACTTC.

This chain uses TRBV6-5 with TRBJ2-7, with 9 positions matching TRBD2. The trim removed 6 bases at V and 5 bases at J, leaving 5 bases unmatched. The CDR3 has 13 residues. Germline V gene sequence: CDR1 MNHEY, CDR2 SVGAGI. The CDR3 reads CASRASGKNEQYF. The CDR3 DNA sequence: TGTGCCAGCAGAGCTAGCGGGAAAAACGAGCAGTACTTC.

The gene calls are TRBV5-4 and TRBJ2-7; D is undetermined. The V gene lost 0 bases and the J gene lost 0 bases, with 7 bases spanning the gap. Germline-derived CDR1 and CDR2 are SGHNT and YYREEE (reference sequence). The CDR3 loop spans 14 amino acids. DNA of the CDR3: TGTGCCAGCAGCTTGGATGGTAGCTCCTACGAGCAGTACTTC. Its protein product is CASSLDGSSYEQYF. Complete variable domain (other parts from reference TRBV5-4 and TRBJ2-7): ETGVTQSPTHLIKTRGQQVTLRCSSQSGHNTVSWYQQALGQGPQFIFQYYREEENGRGNFPPRFSGLQFPNYSSELNVNALELDDSALYLCASSLDGSSYEQYFGPGTRLTVT.

This chain connects TRBV20-1 to TRBJ2-7; 14 bases line up with TRBD2. The J segment lost 2 bases and the V segment lost 3 bases, leaving 18 bases of the junction unmatched. The CDR3 totals 20 residues. Germline-derived CDR1 and CDR2 are DFQATT and SNEGSKA (reference sequence). As DNA, the CDR3 is TGCAGTGCTAGTCCCGGGCATGGGACTAGCGGGAGCCAGGAACCCTACGAGCAGTACTTC. Protein sequence: CSASPGHGTSGSQEPYEQYF.

The chain employs TRBV30 and TRBJ2-1, with a tentative D call TRBD1 (6 bases). The V gene's germline CDR1 is GTSNPN and CDR2 SVGIG (reference sequence). The ends were cut back, 0 bases at V and 7 bases at J, with 10 bases in the middle. This CDR3 spans 13 amino acids. CDR3 sequence (DNA): TGTGCCTGGAGTGTATACAGGGCGAATGAGCAGTTCTTC. Translating gives CAWSVYRANEQFF.

The gene calls are TRBV18 and TRBJ1-1; TRBD1 matches at 7 bases. Germline V gene data show CDR1 as KGHSH and CDR2 as LQKENI. The CDR3 totals 16 residues. J gave up 0 bases and V 1 base, and 5 bases lay outside the gene matches. The chain's CDR3 is CASSPQGAGVNTEAFF. CDR3 coding DNA: TGTGCCAGCTCACCACAGGGGGCCGGGGTGAACACTGAAGCTTTCTTT.

The chain carries TRBV19 and TRBJ2-2; 12 bases fit TRBD2. The ends lost 4 bases at V and 4 bases at J; junction bases unmatched: 13. Germline CDR1 is LNHDA and CDR2 is SQIVND (reference sequence). This CDR3 has 19 amino acids. In DNA, the CDR3 is TGTGCCAGTAGTACCCAAGGCCTAGCGGGAGGGCCGAGCACCGGGGAGCTGTTTTTT. Protein: CASSTQGLAGGPSTGELFF.

CDR3 sequence (DNA): TGTGCCTCTTTCAAGACAGGTCCGGGAGGGACTAATGAAAAACTGTTTTTT. Protein sequence: CASFKTGPGGTNEKLFF. The chain recombines TRBV30 with TRBJ1-4; TRBD1 might be the D (6 bases). Trimming took 7 bases from V and 2 from J, leaving 23 bases between them. The CDR3 extends over 17 amino acids. From germline, CDR1 is GTSNPN and CDR2 SVGIG (reference sequence). Full variable domain (remainder filled in from reference TRBV30 and TRBJ1-4): SQTIHQWPATLVQPVGSPLSLECTVEGTSNPNLYWYRQAAGRGLQLLFYSVGIGQISSEVPQNLSASRPQDRQFILSSKKLLLSDSGFYLCASFKTGPGGTNEKLFFGSGTQLSVL.

This clone was detected only once. The chain couples TRBV7-9 to TRBJ1-5; D ambiguous. V gave up 4 bases and J gave up 0 bases, with 7 bases separating them. The CDR3 consists of 14 residues. The germline V gene has CDR1 SEHNR and CDR2 FQNEAQ (reference sequence). DNA of the CDR3: TGTGCCAGCAGCTCTGGAGGTAGCAATCAGCCCCAGCATTTT. As protein: CASSSGGSNQPQHF.

V usage is TRBV7-8 and J usage is TRBJ1-2, with D perhaps TRBD1 (6 bases). V lost 5 bases, J lost 5 bases, and 21 bases lay in between. Germline CDR1 SGHVS, CDR2 FQNEAQ. There are 16 residues in the CDR3. This chain's CDR3 is CASSPWRGAQGYGYTF. The CDR3, as DNA: TGTGCCAGCAGCCCCTGGAGGGGGGCGCAAGGATATGGCTACACCTTC. Combining the CDR3 with reference TRBV7-8 and TRBJ1-2 gives the whole variable domain GAGVSQSPRYKVAKRGQDVALRCDPISGHVSLFWYQQALGQGPEFLTYFQNEAQLDKSGLPSDRFFAERPEGSVSTLKIQRTQQEDSAVYLCASSPWRGAQGYGYTFGSGTRLTVV.

The chain couples TRBV27 to TRBJ1-2, with 8 nucleotides matching TRBD1. With V trimmed by 5 bases and J by 4 bases, 6 bases remained unmatched. This CDR3 contains 14 residues. Germline CDR1 is MNHEY and CDR2 is SMNVEV (reference sequence). The CDR3: CASSPRTGSYGYTF. DNA for the CDR3: TGTGCCAGCAGTCCTCGGACAGGGTCCTATGGCTACACCTTC.

This rearrangement joins TRBV5-1 to TRBJ2-1; D gene unclear. Per the germline V gene, CDR1 is SGHRS and CDR2 is YFSETQ. The CDR3 spans 15 residues. V gave up 0 bases and J gave up 3 bases, with 10 bases separating them. The CDR3 region has the DNA TGCGCCAGCAGCTTGGGCGGTCTTGACTACAATGAGCAGTTCTTC. This translates into CASSLGGLDYNEQFF. The variable domain in full, completed from reference TRBV5-1 and TRBJ2-1, reads KAGVTQTPRYLIKTRGQQVTLSCSPISGHRSVSWYQQTPGQGLQFLFEYFSETQRNKGNFPGRFSGRQFSNSRSEMNVSTLELGDSALYLCASSLGGLDYNEQFFGPGTRLTVL.

This chain uses TRBV5-1 with TRBJ1-5; 10 bases map to TRBD1. There are 15 residues in the CDR3. Germline trimming cut 3 bases from V and 6 bases from J; bases unmatched to any gene: 6. Per germline, CDR1 SGHRS and CDR2 YFSETQ. CDR3 region: CASSWGTGDGQPQHF. The DNA for the CDR3 is TGCGCCAGCAGCTGGGGGACAGGGGATGGTCAGCCCCAGCATTTT.

In its sample, this clone was seen a few times. V gene TRBV30 combines with J gene TRBJ1-2; 8 positions agree with TRBD1. The CDR3 has 13 residues. CDR1 and CDR2 (germline): GTSNPN, SVGIG (reference sequence). The V and J ends lost 6 bases and 4 bases, in that order; junction bases with no gene match: 7. The DNA of the CDR3 is TGTGCCTGCCCCCGGACAGGGCTCTATGGCTACACCTTC. Protein product: CACPRTGLYGYTF.

This sequence joins TRBV7-2 and TRBJ1-2, with no clear D. Per the germline V gene, CDR1 is SGHTA and CDR2 is FQGNSA. The CDR3 is made up of 16 amino acids. V dropped 5 bases and J dropped 2 bases, with 18 bases sitting between them. The CDR3: CASSREFGLLNYGYTF. Written as DNA, the CDR3 is TGTGCCAGCAGCCGCGAATTCGGCTTACTCAACTATGGCTACACCTTC.

The rearrangement links TRBV18 to TRBJ2-1; D gene ambiguous. Germline assignment: CDR1 KGHSH and CDR2 LQKENI. The length of the CDR3 is 13 residues. V shed 2 bases and J shed 6 bases, with 8 bases lying between them. CDR3 DNA: TGTGCCAGCTCACCAGGAAGGGCCAATGAGCAGTTCTTC. Its translation is CASSPGRANEQFF. The full variable domain, in which reference TRBV18 and TRBJ2-1 provide the parts outside the CDR3, is NAGVMQNPRHLVRRRGQEARLRCSPMKGHSHVYWYRQLPEEGLKFMVYLQKENIIDESGMPKERFSAEFPKEGPSILRIQQVVRGDSAAYFCASSPGRANEQFFGPGTRLTVL.

The rearrangement uses TRBV28 and TRBJ1-4, with a tentative D call TRBD1 (5 bases). The germline V gene has CDR1 MDHEN and CDR2 SYDVKM. The CDR3 runs 14 residues. Trimming shortened V by 5 bases and J by 7 bases, and 14 bases separated the two germline ends. The CDR3 loop is CASSPPRVAEKLFF. DNA for the CDR3: TGTGCCAGCAGTCCCCCCAGGGTGGCTGAAAAACTGTTTTTT.

The chain carries TRBV27 and TRBJ1-1; TRBD1 matches 8 bases. The CDR3 consists of 12 residues. Germline V gives CDR1 MNHEY, CDR2 SMNVEV (reference sequence). V trimming: 5 bases; J trimming: 4 bases; junction bases outside the gene matches: 0. CDR3 in DNA: TGTGCCAGCAGTGGACAGGGCACTGAAGCTTTCTTT. Translated: CASSGQGTEAFF.